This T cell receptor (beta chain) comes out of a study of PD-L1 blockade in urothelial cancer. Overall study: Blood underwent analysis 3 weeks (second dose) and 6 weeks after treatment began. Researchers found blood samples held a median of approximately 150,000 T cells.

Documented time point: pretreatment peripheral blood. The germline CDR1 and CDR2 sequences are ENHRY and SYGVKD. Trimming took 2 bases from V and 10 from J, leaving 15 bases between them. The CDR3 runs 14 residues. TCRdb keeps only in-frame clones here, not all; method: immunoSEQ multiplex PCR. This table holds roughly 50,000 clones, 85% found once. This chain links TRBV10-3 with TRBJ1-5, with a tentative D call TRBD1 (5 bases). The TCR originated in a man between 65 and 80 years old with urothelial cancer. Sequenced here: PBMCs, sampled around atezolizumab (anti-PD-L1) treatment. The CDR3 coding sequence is TGTGCCATCAGTGAGCCTGAACAGGCAAGTCCCCAGCATTTT. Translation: CAISEPEQASPQHF.